This section outlines one TCR beta chain sequence together with its context. Its antigen is currently not known. No much larger clonotype is one base removed from it; base qualities were not supplied. TCRbeta CDR3 regions were amplified from genomic DNA using the immunoSEQ Assay, a bias-controlled multiplex PCR. Concerning the study's data processing: Within the assay, amplification of reference gene primers was used to estimate how many nucleated cells each sample contained. Sequence reads were collapsed and filtered to measure the absolute abundance of every unique TCRbeta CDR3 rearrangement. For each sample, productive Simpson clonality was calculated as the square root of Simpson's diversity index across productive rearrangements. Drawn from immuneACCESS, this table holds only the in-frame rearrangements with V and J called that TCRdb kept. Clones are partly lost; checked studies trace under half to an unresolved V gene and leave the rest unexplained. V, J and clone size are taken as reported in that table, and D and trimming were inferred from the DNA itself. A total of 150,000 or so clones appear in this sample, 81% of them only once. Together, the top ten hold about 5% of the sample.

The sample originates from a study of blood T cell repertoires in COVID-19 (dated by TCRdb to 2019 to 2021). Regarding the study in general: The collaborator samples originated in the United States, Italy and Spain and spanned the acute and convalescent phases of COVID-19. HLA class I and class II types, where available, came from metadata supplied by the sample provider rather than from assay-based typing. The repertoires were made available in a free public database intended to serve as a resource for research on the immune response to SARS-CoV-2. Deeply sampled blood TCRbeta repertoires from subjects exposed to, actively infected with, or recovered from COVID-19 were included in the dataset. Samples were obtained from the ongoing ImmuneRACE study (first 160 participants) and from about 1,300 subjects provided by 6 global collaborators. The sample metadata nearly always contained a de-identified subject ID, COVID-19 status, age in years and sex. The material from the prospective study consisted of cDNA or gDNA derived from T cells, B-cell-depleted T cells, or PBMCs.

General findings and caveats noted by the study authors: Clinical and demographic metadata were provided uncurated, with the amount varying by source and participant.

V is cut back by 5 bases and J by 8 bases, with 12 bases in the junction unmatched. CDR1 and CDR2, per the germline V gene, are MRHNA and SNTAGT. The CDR3, cysteine through phenylalanine, is 16 amino acids long. Only the CDR3 DNA stays, 48 bases, in frame from base 1. Participants in the prospective study were aged about 18 to 95 years, lived in about two dozen United States geographic areas, and enrolled through a virtual design. In the prospective study, participants were assigned to cohorts based on the clinical history participants reported in a screening survey and a study questionnaire. In the prospective study, mobile phlebotomists collected whole blood, serum and a nasopharyngeal or oropharyngeal swab from each participant. Prospective study participants could optionally give additional blood draws and questionnaires over an approximately 2-month period. Before DNA extraction, prospective study blood samples were shipped either frozen or at room temperature.

The rearrangement joined TRBV6-4 to TRBJ2-3; TRBD2 agrees with 11 junctional bases. The TCR originated in a middle-aged woman with acute COVID-19. The sequencing sample was made of PBMCs or T cells enriched from blood (not recorded which). At the DNA level, the sequence is TGTGCCAGCAGTCCGGCCGGGACTAGCGGTCTAGGTACGCAGTATTTT. Translated, this gives CASSPAGTSGLGTQYF.